The 18 T cell receptor beta chains reported below all come from one sample, sequenced in a study of CD8 T cells in ankylosing spondylitis. TCRdb itself ran the 5' RACE reads through MiXCR, one entry per CDR3 protein. This repertoire shows over 150,000 distinct CDR3 sequences, around 13% found once; its top ten account for 16%. Sample: blood, either unsorted or a sorted T cell fraction (not recorded which). The receptors come from a male donor with ankylosing spondylitis or in good health (not recorded which).

Ten or more counts support this clonotype. V gene TRBV4-2 combines with J gene TRBJ2-1; D not certain. The V end lost 1 base, the J end lost 10 bases, and 5 bases lay between the germline ends. CDR3 length equals 11 residues. Germline-derived CDR1 and CDR2 are LGHNA and YNFKEQ. The DNA for the CDR3 is TGTGCCAGCAGCCAAGGCGCGGAGCAGTTCTTC. Translation gives CASSQGAEQFF.

This clonotype was recorded a few times. The rearrangement joins TRBV27 to TRBJ2-7; a possible D gene is TRBD2 (5 bases). From germline, CDR1 is MNHEY and CDR2 SMNVEV (reference sequence). V lost 6 bases to trimming and J lost 0 bases, with 12 bases between them. CDR3 size: 14 residues. The CDR3 DNA reads as TGTGCCAGCAGCGACTATTCGTCCTCCTACGAGCAGTACTTC. This codes for CASSDYSSSYEQYF.

This clonotype was observed at least ten times. This sequence joins TRBV5-1 and TRBJ1-1; no definite D call. CDR3 length: 13 residues. V was cut by 0 bases and J by 10 bases, with 13 bases left in between. Germline CDR1 is SGHRS and CDR2 is YFSETQ. The CDR3 DNA reads as TGCGCCAGCAGCTTGGACCTAGGCAGTGGAGCTTTCTTT. The encoded protein is CASSLDLGSGAFF.

The V call is TRBV12-3 or TRBV12-4, the J call TRBJ2-1, with TRBD1 matching over 8 bases. V trimming: 5 bases; J trimming: 9 bases; junction bases outside the gene matches: 18. The CDR3 is 17 amino acids. CDR3 nucleotides: TGTGCCAGCAGTGTAAGCCCTCCAGGGGGCACCTGGGGTGAGCAGTTCTTC. Translated: CASSVSPPGGTWGEQFF.

This chain connects TRBV6-1 to TRBJ2-5; D perhaps matches TRBD2 (5 bases). The CDR3 is 14 amino acids. Germline V gives CDR1 MNHNS, CDR2 SASEGT. Trimming removed 7 bases at V and 1 base at J, with 13 bases between. Here the CDR3 reads CASTLGRGQETQYF. The CDR3 coding sequence is TGTGCCAGCACCCTAGGCCGGGGCCAAGAGACCCAGTACTTC.

The V gene is TRBV4-1, the J gene TRBJ1-1, with unresolved D. The CDR3 runs to 15 residues. Trimming cost V 2 bases and J 1 base, with 11 bases left between them. Germline V gene data show CDR1 as MGHRA and CDR2 as YSYEKL. CDR3 coding DNA: TGCGCCAGCAGCCAACGATTGGGCCCGAACACTGAAGCTTTCTTT. Encoded protein: CASSQRLGPNTEAFF.

This clonotype was observed a few times. V is TRBV29-1 and J is TRBJ2-7; 7 nucleotides match TRBD2. The CDR3 length is 12 residues. Losses at the gene ends were 3 bases for V and 2 bases for J; bases not matched to a gene: 1. Germline loops: CDR1 SQVTM, CDR2 ANQGSEA. Here the CDR3 reads CSVEGGAYEQYF. The CDR3 nucleotides read TGCAGCGTTGAGGGGGGGGCCTACGAGCAGTACTTC.

V usage is TRBV24-1 and J usage is TRBJ2-3; TRBD1 matches 8 bases. J gave up 5 bases and V 3 bases, and 6 bases lay outside the gene matches. Germline CDR1 is KGHDR and CDR2 is SFDVKD. The CDR3 covers 15 residues. This CDR3 is CATSDAGQGLDTQYF. DNA for the CDR3: TGTGCCACCAGTGATGCCGGACAGGGTTTAGATACGCAGTATTTT.

There are a few counts of this clonotype. The chain employs TRBV4-2 and TRBJ2-1; 9 nucleotides match TRBD2. Germline V lookup: CDR1 LGHNA, CDR2 YNFKEQ. Germline trimming cut 0 bases from V and 7 bases from J; bases unmatched to any gene: 7. This CDR3 is built from 16 residues. The CDR3 coding sequence is TGTGCCAGCAGCCAAGATTATGGCGGGGGGGCGAATGAGCAGTTCTTC. Translation: CASSQDYGGGANEQFF.

This clonotype was counted between two and nine times. This chain links TRBV21-1 with TRBJ2-5; TRBD2 reflects the table's D call only, with no check against the DNA. TRBV21-1 constitutes a pseudogene. This CDR3 has 12 amino acids. CDR3 in DNA: TGTGCCCAGCGGGGAGGGGAAGAGACCCAGTACTTC. This gives the protein CAQRGGEETQYF.

There are a few counts of this clonotype. This sequence joins TRBV19 and TRBJ2-1, with D unclear. The CDR3 is 13 amino acids. Per germline, CDR1 LNHDA and CDR2 SQIVND (reference sequence). The ends were cut back, 10 bases at V and 6 bases at J, with 16 bases in the middle. CDR3 nucleotide sequence: TGTGCCACACGAGAGAGTTACGGCAATGAGCAGTTCTTC. It translates to CATRESYGNEQFF.

The sample holds a few counts of this clonotype. The rearrangement joins TRBV10-3 to TRBJ2-7; perhaps TRBD2 as D (6 bases). The CDR3 consists of 15 residues. V shed 4 bases and J shed 3 bases, with 16 bases lying between them. CDR1 and CDR2 (germline): ENHRY, SYGVKD. DNA for the CDR3: TGTGCCATCAGTGGGGGGGTAGGACCTGGCTACGAGCAGTACTTC. Translating it yields CAISGGVGPGYEQYF.

The V call is TRBV27, the J call TRBJ2-3, with TRBD1 matching over 8 bases. Germline V lookup: CDR1 MNHEY, CDR2 SMNVEV (reference sequence). The CDR3 runs 15 residues. The J segment lost 2 bases and the V segment lost 3 bases, leaving 4 bases of the junction unmatched. The CDR3 loop reads CASSFGQGNTDTQYF. CDR3 coding DNA: TGTGCCAGCAGTTTCGGACAGGGCAACACAGATACGCAGTATTTT.

This clonotype has a handful of counts. This chain links TRBV15 with TRBJ2-2; D not resolved. The V gene lost 1 base and the J gene lost 3 bases, with 9 bases spanning the gap. The CDR3 length is 15 residues. The germline gives CDR1 LNHNV, CDR2 YYDKDF (reference sequence). CDR3: CATSRGIRDTGELFF. CDR3 coding DNA: TGTGCCACCAGCAGAGGAATTCGGGACACCGGGGAGCTGTTTTTT.

This clonotype showed up just a few times. The chain links TRBV6-5 to TRBJ1-1; tentative D call: TRBD1 (6 bases). CDR3 length: 14 residues. Per germline, CDR1 MNHEY and CDR2 SVGAGI. Trimming stripped 4 bases from V and 3 bases from J, with 12 bases between. CDR3 loop: CASSSLDRYTEAFF. The CDR3 DNA reads TGTGCCAGCAGTTCGTTGGACAGATACACTGAAGCTTTCTTT.

In its sample, this clonotype was seen many times. This chain connects TRBV3-1 to TRBJ1-2, with 9 nucleotides matching TRBD1. The germline gives CDR1 LGHDT, CDR2 YNNKEL (reference sequence). The V gene end was trimmed by 0 bases and the J gene end by 3 bases; junction bases not matched to a gene: 5. The CDR3 sequence is 16 residues long. As DNA, the CDR3 is TGTGCCAGCAGCCAAGATTGGGGACAGGGAGACTATGGCTACACCTTC. Amino acid sequence: CASSQDWGQGDYGYTF. Complete variable domain (other parts from reference TRBV3-1 and TRBJ1-2): DTAVSQTPKYLVTQMGNDKSIKCEQNLGHDTMYWYKQDSKKFLKIMFSYNNKELIINETVPNRFSPKSPDKAHLNLHINSLELGDSAVYFCASSQDWGQGDYGYTFGSGTRLTVV.

This rearrangement joins TRBV6-1 to TRBJ2-2; no clear D. The germline gives CDR1 MNHNS, CDR2 SASEGT. The ends were cut back, 4 bases at V and 1 base at J, with 10 bases in the middle. The CDR3 contains 15 residues. Here the CDR3 DNA reads TGTGCCAGCAGTGTTTGGACCGGGAACACCGGGGAGCTGTTTTTT. This encodes CASSVWTGNTGELFF.

This clonotype turned up a few times. The chain is built from TRBV29-1 and TRBJ2-7, with 8 bases aligning to TRBD1. The CDR3 is made up of 14 amino acids. V shed 6 bases and J 4 bases; nucleotides not matched to a gene: 11. Germline loops: CDR1 SQVTM, CDR2 ANQGSEA. CDR3 amino acids: CSVEQPGQVYEQYF. The CDR3 nucleotides read TGCAGCGTCGAGCAACCGGGACAGGTATACGAGCAGTACTTC.